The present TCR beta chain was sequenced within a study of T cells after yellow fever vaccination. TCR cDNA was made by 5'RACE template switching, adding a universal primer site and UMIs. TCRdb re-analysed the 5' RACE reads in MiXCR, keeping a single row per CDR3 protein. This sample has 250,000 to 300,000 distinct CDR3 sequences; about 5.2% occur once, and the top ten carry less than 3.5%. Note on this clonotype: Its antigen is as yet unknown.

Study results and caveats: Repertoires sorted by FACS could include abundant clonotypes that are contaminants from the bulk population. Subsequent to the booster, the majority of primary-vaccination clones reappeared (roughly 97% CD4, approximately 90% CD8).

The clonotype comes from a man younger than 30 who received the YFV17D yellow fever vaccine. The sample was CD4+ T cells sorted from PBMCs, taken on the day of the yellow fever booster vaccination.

The CDR3 sequence is CASGPENTEAFF. The DNA of the CDR3 is TGTGCTAGTGGTCCGGAGAACACTGAAGCTTTCTTT. The chain recombines TRBV12-5 with TRBJ1-1, with D unclear. Trimming pared 5 bases from V and 1 base from J, leaving 5 bases between. Germline V gene sequence: CDR1 LGHNT, CDR2 FRNRAP. The CDR3 is 12 residues long.